Each of the 23 T cell receptor beta chains below was sequenced from the same sample in a study of T cell changes during pregnancy in multiple sclerosis. The method was immunoSEQ multiplex PCR; TCRdb's version includes in-frame clones alone and lacks a portion of them. The sample holds approximately 50,000 clones, around 90% seen once. This specimen was CD8+ T cells from peripheral blood mononuclear cells, taken after pregnancy. These receptors all come from a female donor with multiple sclerosis, enrolled in a pregnancy study.

The V gene is TRBV9, the J gene TRBJ2-1; TRBD2 matches 12 bases. V shed 0 bases, J shed 7 bases, and the junction held 5 bases outside the gene matches. Germline CDR1 is SGDLS and CDR2 is YYNGEE. This CDR3 is 16 amino acids long. Here the CDR3 reads CASSVVPTSGGNEQFF. In nucleotides, the CDR3 is TGTGCCAGCAGCGTAGTCCCGACTAGCGGGGGAAATGAGCAGTTCTTC.

J is TRBJ2-5 and V is TRBV4-2; 11 nucleotides line up with TRBD2. The CDR3 has 17 residues. The J segment lost 2 bases and the V segment lost 3 bases, leaving 8 bases of the junction unmatched. CDR1 and CDR2 from the germline V gene are LGHNA and YNFKEQ. The CDR3 is CASSQDPSGGMQETQYF. DNA of the CDR3: TGTGCCAGCAGCCAGGACCCTAGCGGGGGGATGCAAGAGACCCAGTACTTC.

As regards this clone: Other DNA variants within this sample encode the same CDR3. The chain links TRBV13 to TRBJ2-3; 10 nucleotides agree with TRBD2. CDR1 PRHDT and CDR2 FYEKMQ come from the germline V gene (reference sequence). Germline trimming cut 0 bases from V and 0 bases from J; bases unmatched to any gene: 3. This CDR3 is built from 17 residues. CDR3 nucleotides: TGTGCCAGCAGCTTAGGGCTAGCGGGGGTGAGCACAGATACGCAGTATTTT. Translated, it gives CASSLGLAGVSTDTQYF. Complete variable domain (other parts from reference TRBV13 and TRBJ2-3): AAGVIQSPRHLIKEKRETATLKCYPIPRHDTVYWYQQGPGQDPQFLISFYEKMQSDKGSIPDRFSAQQFSDYHSELNMSSLELGDSALYFCASSLGLAGVSTDTQYFGPGTRLTVL.

The rearrangement joins TRBV5-1 to TRBJ2-3; D not certain. Trimming cost V 4 bases and J 2 bases, with 14 bases left between them. Germline CDR1 SGHRS, CDR2 YFSETQ. CDR3 size: 15 residues. The CDR3 loop reads CASSHTSGFTDTQYF. As DNA, the CDR3 is TGCGCCAGCAGCCATACCTCCGGGTTCACAGATACGCAGTATTTT.

The chain is built from TRBV18 and TRBJ2-7, with D tentatively TRBD1 (6 bases). The CDR3 is 15 amino acids. The germline gives CDR1 KGHSH, CDR2 LQKENI. With 2 bases removed from V and 0 bases from J, the gap between germline ends came to 11 bases. CDR3 bases: TGTGCCAGCTCACCATTTTGGGACACCTCCTACGAGCAGTACTTC. Protein: CASSPFWDTSYEQYF.

The V gene is TRBV7-6, the J gene TRBJ1-1; D is unresolved. V was clipped by 4 bases and J by 0 bases, with 12 bases between them. The length of the CDR3 is 15 residues. The germline V gene has CDR1 SGHVS and CDR2 FNYEAQ. The chain's CDR3 is CASSSMGGLNTEAFF. CDR3 bases: TGTGCCAGCAGCTCCATGGGAGGGTTGAACACTGAAGCTTTCTTT. Using reference TRBV7-6 and TRBJ1-1 for the parts outside the CDR3, the full variable domain is GAGVSQSPRYKVTKRGQDVALRCDPISGHVSLYWYRQALGQGPEFLTYFNYEAQQDKSGLPNDRFSAERPEGSISTLTIQRTEQRDSAMYRCASSSMGGLNTEAFFGQGTRLTVV.

The V and J genes are TRBV5-1 and TRBJ2-1; 8 bases are a match to TRBD1. There are 17 residues in the CDR3. The V gene end was trimmed by 4 bases and the J gene end by 3 bases; junction bases not matched to a gene: 12. CDR1 is SGHRS, CDR2 YFSETQ, per germline. In nucleotides, the CDR3 is TGCGCCAGCAGCCCCGGCGGACAGGGCCATTACTACAATGAGCAGTTCTTC. Its translation is CASSPGGQGHYYNEQFF.

The chain uses TRBV19 and TRBJ1-5; TRBD1 aligns across 8 bases. CDR3 length equals 14 residues. With 10 bases clipped from V and 2 bases from J, the junction kept 7 bases outside the gene matches. CDR1 is LNHDA, CDR2 SQIVND, per germline (reference sequence). The CDR3 here is CATETGVGNQPQHF. As DNA, the CDR3 is TGTGCCACGGAGACAGGGGTTGGCAATCAGCCCCAGCATTTT.

The chain uses TRBV13 and TRBJ1-5; no clear D gene. CDR1 is PRHDT and CDR2 is FYEKMQ in the germline V gene (reference sequence). The CDR3 runs 13 residues. V was shortened by 6 bases and J by 3 bases, with 9 bases between the two germline ends. The CDR3 DNA reads TGTGCCAGCAGTCCGGGGATCAATCAGCCCCAGCATTTT. Translation gives CASSPGINQPQHF.

CDR3 residues: CASSYGFRGYGELFF. The CDR3 nucleotides are TGTGCCAGCAGTTACGGATTTCGGGGATATGGGGAGCTGTTTTTT. The V gene is TRBV6-5, the J gene TRBJ2-2; tentative D call: TRBD2 (5 bases). Looked up from germline, CDR1 is MNHEY and CDR2 is SVGAGI. The CDR3 has 15 amino acids. Trimming took 2 bases from V and 8 from J, leaving 15 bases between them.

This clone was counted once. The rearrangement joins TRBV5-1 to TRBJ2-1, with 10 bases fitting TRBD2. CDR1 and CDR2 from the germline V gene are SGHRS and YFSETQ. With 0 bases clipped from V and 5 bases from J, the junction kept 5 bases outside the gene matches. The CDR3 runs 16 residues. The CDR3 nucleotides read TGCGCCAGCAGCTTGGAAGGGAGCGGGGGGGACAATGAGCAGTTCTTC. Translation: CASSLEGSGGDNEQFF.

The V gene is TRBV5-6, the J gene TRBJ2-1, with 9 bases that match TRBD1. J was trimmed by 7 bases and V by 3 bases; bases with no gene match: 5. CDR1 SGHDT and CDR2 YYEEEE come from the germline V gene. There are 14 residues in the CDR3. The CDR3 spells CASSSPGQGNEQFF. The DNA of the CDR3 is TGTGCCAGCAGCTCCCCCGGACAGGGGAATGAGCAGTTCTTC.

This clone was picked up one time. This rearrangement joins TRBV5-1 to TRBJ2-2; a weak D match, TRBD2 (6 bases). Per germline, CDR1 SGHRS and CDR2 YFSETQ. There are 15 residues in the CDR3. V lost 7 bases and J lost 5, with 18 bases in between. In DNA form, the CDR3 reads TGCGCCAGCGGAAACCCGGGACTGACGACCGGGGAGCTGTTTTTT. Its protein product is CASGNPGLTTGELFF.

V and J are TRBV5-4 and TRBJ2-7; possibly TRBD2 for D (6 bases). Trimming cost V 2 bases and J 4 bases, with 19 bases left between them. The CDR3 has 16 residues. Looked up from germline, CDR1 is SGHNT and CDR2 is YYREEE (reference sequence). The CDR3 reads CASSLISSGGIYEQYF. The CDR3 bases are TGTGCCAGCAGCTTAATAAGTAGCGGTGGAATATACGAGCAGTACTTC.

The chain is built from TRBV30 and TRBJ1-1; D not certain. Germline CDR1 GTSNPN, CDR2 SVGIG (reference sequence). CDR3 length: 13 amino acids. The V end lost 5 bases, the J end lost 0 bases, and 10 bases lay between the germline ends. CDR3 bases: TGTGCCTGGCGAGGCGGGATGAACACTGAAGCTTTCTTT. The encoded protein is CAWRGGMNTEAFF.

V is TRBV1 and J is TRBJ2-3; TRBD2, as called in the table, went unchecked against the DNA. TRBV1 is labeled a pseudogene. CDR3 size: 20 residues. CDR3 coding DNA: TGCACCAGCAGCCAAGTGCGGAAGCGGGGGGCCGAGATGAGCACAGATACGCAGTATTTT. Translating gives CTSSQVRKRGAEMSTDTQYF.

V usage is TRBV7-9 and J usage is TRBJ1-5, with 10 bases identical to TRBD1. The trim removed 4 bases at V and 9 bases at J, leaving 15 bases unmatched. The CDR3 runs to 17 residues. The V gene's germline CDR1 is SEHNR and CDR2 FQNEAQ (reference sequence). CDR3 in amino acids: CASSSSGTGVGHGPQHF. DNA for the CDR3: TGTGCCAGCAGCTCCTCCGGGACAGGGGTTGGGCATGGGCCCCAGCATTTT.

V usage is TRBV13 and J usage is TRBJ2-3, with 15 bases that match TRBD2. The CDR3 has 20 amino acids. The trim removed 0 bases at V and 6 bases at J, leaving 13 bases unmatched. Germline CDR1 PRHDT, CDR2 FYEKMQ (reference sequence). The CDR3 loop is CASSLGGGTSGGLPKDTQYF. The CDR3 DNA reads as TGTGCCAGCAGCTTAGGAGGGGGGACTAGCGGGGGGCTTCCTAAGGATACGCAGTATTTT.

V is TRBV7-9 and J is TRBJ2-7, with D unclear. Deletions cut 1 base from V and 4 bases from J, with 11 bases between. The germline gives CDR1 SEHNR, CDR2 FQNEAQ (reference sequence). This CDR3 spans 14 amino acids. The CDR3 coding sequence is TGTGCCAGCAGCTTAGAAACCGGGTCTTACGAGCAGTACTTC. This translates into CASSLETGSYEQYF.

V usage is TRBV10-3 and J usage is TRBJ1-5; TRBD1 matches at 9 bases. The V gene's germline CDR1 is ENHRY and CDR2 SYGVKD. V lost 5 bases to trimming and J lost 7 bases; unmatched junction nucleotides: 3. The CDR3 is 13 amino acids. The CDR3 nucleotides are TGTGCCATCAGTAGGGACAGGGCCCAGCCCCAGCATTTT. This encodes CAISRDRAQPQHF.

The genes are TRBV2 and TRBJ2-7; TRBD1 is a possible D gene (5 bases). With 3 bases removed from V and 2 bases from J, the gap between germline ends came to 11 bases. From germline, CDR1 is SNHLY and CDR2 FYNNEI. The CDR3 contains 14 residues. CDR3 coding DNA: TGTGCCAGCAGTGAGGACACCTCCCCCTACGAGCAGTACTTC. It codes for CASSEDTSPYEQYF.

The chain links TRBV5-6 to TRBJ1-1; D ambiguous. There are 13 residues in the CDR3. Trimming pared 0 bases from V and 4 bases from J, leaving 7 bases between. From germline, CDR1 is SGHDT and CDR2 YYEEEE. The CDR3 region is CASSLGEGTEAFF. CDR3 DNA sequence: TGTGCCAGCAGCTTGGGGGAGGGCACTGAAGCTTTCTTT.

Concerning this clone itself: The limits of the CDR3 on the DNA are not certain, so only TCRdb's listed CDR3 is given. The chain is built from TRBV27 and TRBJ2-2; the table's D call TRBD1 went unverified against the DNA. Germline V gene lookup returns CDR1 MNHEY and CDR2 SMNVEV (reference sequence). Ends included, the CDR3 has 15 residues. The CDR3 loop reads CASSSSIGGAGELFF.